The sequence of this TCR beta chain was determined in a study of CD8+ T cells in alopecia areata. Looking at the study overall: Those treated were given oral tofacitinib at 5 to 10 mg twice daily.

Reverse transcription of extracted RNA yielded cDNA, which provided the sequencing template. Data came from immunoSEQ multiplex PCR; TCRdb stores just in-frame clones and leaves some out. The sample carries 200,000 to 250,000 clones, about two thirds recorded once. Remarks on this clone: What it binds is unknown.

The CDR3 extends over 15 amino acids. V shed 6 bases, J shed 6 bases, and the junction held 7 bases outside the gene matches. CDR1 SNHLY and CDR2 FYNNEI come from the germline V gene. Study-level results: TCR sharing was clearer in mice than between patients, perhaps partly owing to patient HLA diversity. Among the cells sequenced in scalp samples are also the resident alphabeta T cells of normal skin. In lesional scalp, particularly from alopecia totalis/universalis, clonality was higher than in normal scalp.

The sample consisted of CD4+ T cells sorted from blood, taken at week 0. The sequence came from a human donor with alopecia areata. The gene calls are TRBV2 and TRBJ2-2, with TRBD2 identical over 10 bases. The CDR3 DNA is TGTGCCAGCAGCCTAACTAGCGGGGTATCCGGGGAGCTGTTTTTT. Its protein product is CASSLTSGVSGELFF.